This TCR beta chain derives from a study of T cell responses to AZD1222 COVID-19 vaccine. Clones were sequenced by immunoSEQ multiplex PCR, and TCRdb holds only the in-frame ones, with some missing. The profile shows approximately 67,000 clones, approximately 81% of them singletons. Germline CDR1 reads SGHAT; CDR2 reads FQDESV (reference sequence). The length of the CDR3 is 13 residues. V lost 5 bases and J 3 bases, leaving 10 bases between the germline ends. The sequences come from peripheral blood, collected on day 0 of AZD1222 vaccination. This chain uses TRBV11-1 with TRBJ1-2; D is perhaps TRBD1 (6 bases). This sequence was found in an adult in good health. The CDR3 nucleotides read TGTGCCAGCAGCCTACAGGGAGACTATGGCTACACCTTC. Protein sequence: CASSLQGDYGYTF.